These 22 T cell receptor beta chains were sequenced from one sample in a study of blood T cell repertoires in COVID-19. The protocol was immunoSEQ multiplex PCR, while the TCRdb copy is restricted to in-frame clones and leaves out a portion. The repertoire includes around 300,000 clones, 75% to 90% of them detected once, and over 3.5% sits in the top ten. Sequencing used peripheral blood. The source of these receptors is a woman aged 40 to 50 with acute or convalescent COVID-19.

The rearrangement joins TRBV6-5 to TRBJ2-5; 9 nucleotides match TRBD1. The CDR3 loop spans 16 amino acids. V was pared by 0 bases and J by 4 bases, with 6 bases of the junction left unmatched. Germline V gene sequence: CDR1 MNHEY, CDR2 SVGAGI. The chain's CDR3 is CASSYSTGGPAETQYF. CDR3 sequence (DNA): TGTGCCAGCAGTTACTCGACAGGGGGACCGGCAGAGACCCAGTACTTC.

The V and J genes are TRBV28 and TRBJ1-5, with 9 positions matching TRBD1. The CDR3 sequence is 15 residues long. CDR1 and CDR2 from the germline V gene are MDHEN and SYDVKM. The J segment lost 6 bases and the V segment lost 6 bases, leaving 9 bases of the junction unmatched. CDR3 amino acids: CASSPETGGRQPQHF. The CDR3, as DNA: TGTGCCAGCAGCCCCGAGACAGGGGGGCGTCAGCCCCAGCATTTT.

The rearrangement uses TRBV19 and TRBJ1-1, with TRBD1 matching 10 bases. V gave up 6 bases and J gave up 4 bases; unmatched junction bases: 2. The V gene's germline CDR1 is LNHDA and CDR2 SQIVND (reference sequence). This CDR3 spans 13 amino acids. Here the CDR3 reads CASSGQGVTEAFF. The CDR3 bases are TGTGCCAGTAGCGGACAGGGGGTCACTGAAGCTTTCTTT.

The chain couples TRBV1 to TRBJ2-7; TRBD2 is taken as the D call from the table, unchecked against the DNA. TRBV1 is noted as a pseudogene. The CDR3 consists of 13 residues. The CDR3 sequence: CTSRIGLDYEQYV. CDR3 DNA: TGCACCAGCAGAATCGGACTAGACTACGAGCAGTACGTC.

This chain joins TRBV3-1 (or the pseudogene TRBV3-2) and TRBJ2-2; 7 nucleotides line up with TRBD1. This CDR3 is built from 16 residues. Germline V CDR1 and CDR2: LGHDT, YNNKEL (reference sequence). The junction had 14 bases not matched to a gene; V was cut back by 4 bases and J by 9 bases. The CDR3 loop is CASSPPGTVLNRELFF. For the CDR3, the DNA is TGTGCCAGCAGCCCCCCCGGGACAGTCCTTAACCGGGAGCTGTTTTTT.

The chain carries TRBV19 and TRBJ1-4, with 9 bases that match TRBD1. CDR1 is LNHDA, CDR2 SQIVND, per germline (reference sequence). The J segment lost 6 bases and the V segment lost 5 bases, leaving 4 bases of the junction unmatched. The CDR3 length is 14 residues. The CDR3 loop reads CASSRGQGYEKLFF. In nucleotides, the CDR3 is TGTGCCAGTAGTCGCGGACAGGGGTATGAAAAACTGTTTTTT.

The rearrangement links TRBV21-1 to TRBJ2-1; TRBD2, the table's D call, was not compared with the DNA. TRBV21-1 is a documented pseudogene. The CDR3 covers 13 residues. The CDR3 DNA follows: TGTGCCAGCAGCACCAGGCGGGGCGATGAGCAGTTCTTC. This translates into CASSTRRGDEQFF.

The chain has TRBV4-1 and TRBJ1-1, with D hard to call. The CDR3 is made up of 13 amino acids. The V gene's germline CDR1 is MGHRA and CDR2 YSYEKL. The ends were cut back, 5 bases at V and 5 bases at J, with 12 bases in the middle. The CDR3 region has the DNA TGCGCCAGCAGCTTTGTGGGAGGGACTGAAGCTTTCTTT. Translated, it gives CASSFVGGTEAFF.

V gene TRBV27 combines with J gene TRBJ2-6; weak D call: TRBD1 (5 bases). Trimming stripped 1 base from V and 1 base from J, with 11 bases between. The CDR3 totals 17 residues. The germline gives CDR1 MNHEY, CDR2 SMNVEV (reference sequence). The CDR3 region has the DNA TGTGCCAGCAGTTTATTCGGCAGGGCGTCTGGGGCCAACGTCCTGACTTTC. It yields the protein CASSLFGRASGANVLTF.

The chain has TRBV6-5 and TRBJ1-1; a possible D gene is TRBD1 (5 bases). Germline lookup yields CDR1 MNHEY and CDR2 SVGAGI. Trimming took 6 bases from V and 1 from J, leaving 12 bases between them. CDR3 size: 14 residues. The CDR3 sequence is CASSTTVSNTEAFF. For the CDR3, the DNA is TGTGCCAGCAGCACGACAGTGTCGAACACTGAAGCTTTCTTT.

This clone was recorded a few times. This chain uses TRBV5-1 with TRBJ1-2, with TRBD1 as a possible D gene (6 bases). Germline CDR1 reads SGHRS; CDR2 reads YFSETQ. V lost 5 bases and J 7 bases, leaving 24 bases between the germline ends. CDR3 length equals 16 residues. CDR3 loop: CASRSGGSLTGGGYTF. The CDR3 coding sequence is TGCGCCAGCAGGTCGGGGGGCAGCCTGACAGGTGGTGGCTACACCTTC.

The chain couples TRBV18 to TRBJ1-2; the match to TRBD1 covers 9 bases. Germline V CDR1 and CDR2: KGHSH, LQKENI. The CDR3 is 15 amino acids. Trimming at V came to 3 bases and at J to 7 bases, leaving 9 bases not matched to a gene. DNA of the CDR3: TGTGCCAGCTCACCTGCGGGACAGGGATTTGGTGGCTACACCTTC. Translation gives CASSPAGQGFGGYTF.

The CDR3 nucleotides are TGTGCCAGCAGTTACTGGACAGGGGAGCACAATGAGCAGTTCTTC. The encoded protein is CASSYWTGEHNEQFF. The V call is TRBV6-6, the J call TRBJ2-1; 9 bases match TRBD1. The germline V gene encodes CDR1 MNHNY and CDR2 SVGAGI (reference sequence). Unmatched junction bases numbered 3, after V lost 1 base and J lost 5 bases. CDR3 length: 15 amino acids.

The rearrangement uses TRBV2 and TRBJ2-7; 10 bases map to TRBD1. The germline gives CDR1 SNHLY, CDR2 FYNNEI. With 6 bases clipped from V and 3 bases from J, the junction kept 8 bases outside the gene matches. The CDR3 runs to 15 residues. The CDR3 DNA is TGTGCCAGCAGGGGACCGGGACAGGGGCTCTACGAGCAGTACGTC. As protein: CASRGPGQGLYEQYV.

The CDR3 DNA reads as TGTGCCAGCAGCGTAGGGACAATAACTAATGAAAAACTGTTTTTT. Its translation is CASSVGTITNEKLFF. V usage is TRBV9 and J usage is TRBJ1-4; weak D call: TRBD1 (5 bases). Trimming shortened V by 0 bases and J by 1 base, and 7 bases separated the two germline ends. Germline V gives CDR1 SGDLS, CDR2 YYNGEE. The CDR3 runs to 15 residues.

The V call is TRBV7-8, the J call TRBJ2-3; a possible D gene is TRBD2 (5 bases). V was trimmed by 7 bases and J by 0 bases, leaving 8 bases between them. This CDR3 has 13 residues. Germline V CDR1 and CDR2: SGHVS, FQNEAQ. The CDR3 loop is CASKRGSTDTQYF. For the CDR3, the DNA is TGTGCCAGCAAGCGAGGGAGCACAGATACGCAGTATTTT.

The chain couples TRBV11-3 to TRBJ1-1; perhaps TRBD1 as D (5 bases). Trimming removed 2 bases from V and 3 bases from J, with 7 bases in between. The CDR3 length is 13 residues. Germline V gene lookup returns CDR1 SGHNT and CDR2 YENEEA. The CDR3, as DNA: TGTGCCAGCAGCTTAACGGGGGACACTGAAGCTTTCTTT. Protein: CASSLTGDTEAFF. Using reference TRBV11-3 and TRBJ1-1 for the parts outside the CDR3, the full variable domain is EAGVVQSPRYKIIEKKQPVAFWCNPISGHNTLYWYLQNLGQGPELLIRYENEEAVDDSQLPKDRFSAERLKGVDSTLKIQPAELGDSAVYLCASSLTGDTEAFFGQGTRLTVV.

The chain is built from TRBV11-2 and TRBJ2-3; 7 positions agree with TRBD2. The CDR3 totals 15 residues. Germline assignment: CDR1 SGHAT and CDR2 FQNNGV. V dropped 5 bases and J dropped 3; count of bases not matched to a gene: 8. As DNA, the CDR3 is TGTGCCAGCAGCCGCCGGGGGGTGGGGACAGATACGCAGTATTTT. This encodes CASSRRGVGTDTQYF.

This clone occurred once. J is TRBJ2-5 and V is TRBV5-1, with a tentative D call TRBD2 (5 bases). The CDR3 has 14 residues. Germline CDR1 and CDR2: SGHRS and YFSETQ. V dropped 2 bases and J dropped 4 bases, with 12 bases sitting between them. Written as DNA, the CDR3 is TGCGCCAGCAGCTTAGGTCTCGGAGGAGAGACCCAGTACTTC. As protein: CASSLGLGGETQYF. The variable domain in full, completed from reference TRBV5-1 and TRBJ2-5, reads KAGVTQTPRYLIKTRGQQVTLSCSPISGHRSVSWYQQTPGQGLQFLFEYFSETQRNKGNFPGRFSGRQFSNSRSEMNVSTLELGDSALYLCASSLGLGGETQYFGPGTRLLVL.

The gene calls are TRBV2 and TRBJ1-2; D may be TRBD1 (5 bases). V lost 9 bases, J lost 10 bases, and 15 bases lay in between. The CDR3 spans 11 residues. CDR1 is SNHLY and CDR2 is FYNNEI in the germline V gene. DNA of the CDR3: TGTGCCAGTGGTGGGGGGAGTTCCTACACCTTC. Amino acid sequence: CASGGGSSYTF.

The chain joins TRBV9 to TRBJ2-3, with no clear D. Germline loops: CDR1 SGDLS, CDR2 YYNGEE. There are 14 residues in the CDR3. V was cut by 4 bases and J by 0 bases, with 9 bases left in between. CDR3 in amino acids: CASSPQFSTDTQYF. The CDR3 DNA reads as TGTGCCAGCAGCCCACAATTTAGCACAGATACGCAGTATTTT.

This clone was detected only once. V is TRBV6-1 and J is TRBJ2-7, with 7 bases identical to TRBD1. The CDR3 is 17 residues long. V trimming: 2 bases; J trimming: 0 bases; junction bases outside the gene matches: 10. From germline, CDR1 is MNHNS and CDR2 SASEGT. For the CDR3, the DNA is TGTGCCAGCAGTGAAAGGTTCGGACAGGCGAGCTCCTACGAGCAGTACGTC. It encodes CASSERFGQASSYEQYV.